This TCR beta chain was documented in a study of CD8+ T cells in alopecia areata. General study results and limits: Affected scalp, especially in alopecia totalis/universalis, had a higher clonality than normal scalp did. Sequenced scalp T cells also include alphabeta T cells resident in normal skin. Unlike in mice, where it was clearer, TCR sharing across patients was less clear, possibly HLA-related.

After isolation, RNA underwent reverse transcription to generate cDNA as the sequencing template. TCRdb's table, derived via immunoSEQ multiplex PCR, lists solely in-frame clones and lacks some. The data contain approximately 99,000 clones, about 50% of them singletons. To note about this clone: The target antigen is unknown.

The germline V gene encodes CDR1 SGHTA and CDR2 FQGNSA. Trimming at V came to 1 base and at J to 7 bases, leaving 11 bases not matched to a gene. CDR3 length: 16 amino acids. Obtained from alopecia areata patients were lesional scalp punch biopsies along with peripheral blood. The clonotype was recovered from a human donor with alopecia areata. The chain recombines TRBV7-2 with TRBJ2-3; 7 bases map to TRBD2. What was sequenced was NKG2D-low CD8+ T cells sorted from blood. The CDR3 DNA reads TGTGCCAGCAGCTTAGAAGCGACGGGAGGACAATATACGCAGTATTTT. Its protein product is CASSLEATGGQYTQYF.